These 20 T cell receptor beta chains were all obtained from the same sample, sequenced in a study of blood T cell repertoires in COVID-19. The method was immunoSEQ multiplex PCR; TCRdb's version includes in-frame clones alone and lacks a portion of them. The sample lists 30,000 to 45,000 clones; 65% to 85% were seen once. Input material: peripheral blood. These TCRs come from an elderly man with active or convalescent COVID-19.

The gene calls are TRBV5-4 and TRBJ2-3; TRBD2 aligns across 9 bases. This CDR3 spans 13 amino acids. J gave up 3 bases and V 5 bases, and 1 base lay outside the gene matches. CDR1 and CDR2 from the germline V gene are SGHNT and YYREEE (reference sequence). In nucleotides, the CDR3 is TGTGCCAGCAGTAGCGGGAGAACAGATACGCAGTATTTT. It encodes CASSSGRTDTQYF.

V gene TRBV19 combines with J gene TRBJ1-3, with D possibly TRBD1 on 6 matching bases. Germline V gene data show CDR1 as LNHDA and CDR2 as SQIVND (reference sequence). CDR3 length: 17 residues. V lost 6 bases to trimming and J lost 0 bases, with 18 bases between them. The CDR3 protein is CASSRTGGASSGNTIYF. In nucleotides, the CDR3 is TGTGCCAGTAGCAGGACGGGGGGGGCCTCCTCTGGAAACACCATATATTTT.

V gene TRBV6-5 combines with J gene TRBJ1-2; D unclear. CDR1 is MNHEY and CDR2 is SVGAGI in the germline V gene. Trimming left V 4 bases short and J 5 bases short, with 5 bases between. The CDR3 runs 11 residues. CDR3 residues: CASSSRYGYTF. CDR3 in DNA: TGTGCCAGCAGTTCTAGATATGGCTACACCTTC.

The gene calls are TRBV4-3 and TRBJ1-2; 10 nucleotides agree with TRBD1. Trimming cost V 0 bases and J 4 bases; bases outside gene matches: 11. CDR1 and CDR2 from the germline V gene are LGHNA and YSLEER. This CDR3 comprises 18 residues. The CDR3 region is CASSQDSTSTGGLYGYTF. CDR3 nucleotide sequence: TGCGCCAGCAGCCAAGATAGTACCTCGACAGGGGGCCTCTATGGCTACACCTTC.

The rearrangement links TRBV28 to TRBJ1-1; D gene ambiguous. The V gene lost 6 bases and the J gene lost 5 bases, with 10 bases spanning the gap. There are 12 residues in the CDR3. From germline, CDR1 is MDHEN and CDR2 SYDVKM. The chain's CDR3 is CASRLRETEAFF. The CDR3 DNA is TGTGCCAGCAGGTTACGGGAGACTGAAGCTTTCTTT.

This clone has just one count. The chain uses TRBV27 and TRBJ1-1, with 10 bases lining up with TRBD1. Germline trimming cut 8 bases from V and 1 base from J; bases unmatched to any gene: 7. The CDR3 has 15 amino acids. CDR1 and CDR2 from the germline V gene are MNHEY and SMNVEV (reference sequence). The CDR3 spells CASSRQGATNTEAFF. The CDR3 coding sequence is TGTGCCAGCTCCAGACAGGGGGCCACGAACACTGAAGCTTTCTTT.

This chain joins TRBV7-9 and TRBJ1-1; 9 bases agree with TRBD1. This CDR3 region has 14 residues. Trimming removed 5 bases from V and 7 bases from J; junction bases left unmatched: 8. CDR1 and CDR2 from the germline V gene are SEHNR and FQNEAQ (reference sequence). In nucleotides, the CDR3 is TGTGCCAGCAGCCCTAGGACAGGGGCGGATGAAGCTTTCTTT. This codes for CASSPRTGADEAFF.

The genes are TRBV7-2 and TRBJ2-3; 14 bases are shared with TRBD2. Germline CDR1 reads SGHTA; CDR2 reads FQGNSA. V lost 4 bases, J lost 0 bases, and 9 bases stayed unmatched. This CDR3 comprises 19 residues. The CDR3 spells CASSSPGTSGRLSTDTQYF. CDR3 bases: TGTGCCAGCAGCTCACCTGGGACTAGCGGGAGACTTAGCACAGATACGCAGTATTTT. Supplemented by reference TRBV7-2 and TRBJ2-3, the full variable domain reads GAGVSQSPSNKVTEKGKDVELRCDPISGHTALYWYRQSLGQGLEFLIYFQGNSAPDKSGLPSDRFSAERTGGSVSTLTIQRTQQEDSAVYLCASSSPGTSGRLSTDTQYFGPGTRLTVL.

The chain carries TRBV18 and TRBJ1-5, with D unclear. V lost 3 bases, J lost 0 bases, and 6 bases lay in between. The CDR3 runs to 14 residues. Germline CDR1 and CDR2: KGHSH and LQKENI. In nucleotides, the CDR3 is TGTGCCAGCTCACCCATCAATAGCAATCAGCCCCAGCATTTT. It is translated as CASSPINSNQPQHF. Full variable domain (remainder filled in from reference TRBV18 and TRBJ1-5): NAGVMQNPRHLVRRRGQEARLRCSPMKGHSHVYWYRQLPEEGLKFMVYLQKENIIDESGMPKERFSAEFPKEGPSILRIQQVVRGDSAAYFCASSPINSNQPQHFGDGTRLSIL.

CDR3 sequence reads: CASSQDPGPDNYGYTF. The DNA for the CDR3 is TGCGCCAGCAGCCAAGATCCAGGCCCAGATAACTATGGCTACACCTTC. This sequence joins TRBV4-1 and TRBJ1-2; D unclear. V lost 0 bases, J lost 1 base, and 12 bases lay in between. The CDR3 runs to 16 residues. CDR1 is MGHRA and CDR2 is YSYEKL in the germline V gene.

The chain joins TRBV9 to TRBJ1-3, with D unresolved. This CDR3 has 16 amino acids. Germline CDR1 and CDR2: SGDLS and YYNGEE. Trimming removed 0 bases from V and 1 base from J, with 11 bases in between. CDR3 sequence reads: CASSVDSQYSGNTIYF. DNA of the CDR3: TGTGCCAGCAGCGTAGATTCTCAGTATTCTGGAAACACCATATATTTT. Filled out from reference TRBV9 and TRBJ1-3, the complete variable domain reads DSGVTQTPKHLITATGQRVTLRCSPRSGDLSVYWYQQSLDQGLQFLIQYYNGEERAKGNILERFSAQQFPDLHSELNLSSLELGDSALYFCASSVDSQYSGNTIYFGEGSWLTVV.

This clone appeared a single time. The chain couples TRBV27 to TRBJ2-7, with a possible D match to TRBD1 (6 bases). Trimming removed 5 bases from V and 3 bases from J, with 17 bases in between. CDR3 length equals 15 residues. Germline CDR1 MNHEY, CDR2 SMNVEV (reference sequence). The CDR3 sequence: CASSELGEGGYEQYF. CDR3 in DNA: TGTGCCAGCAGTGAACTGGGGGAAGGGGGCTACGAGCAGTACTTC.

This chain joins TRBV28 and TRBJ1-2; D is unresolved. CDR3 length equals 14 residues. V was shortened by 7 bases and J by 4 bases, with 16 bases between the two germline ends. Germline V gives CDR1 MDHEN, CDR2 SYDVKM. CDR3 DNA sequence: TGTGCCAGCACTGGACTCCTACCGGGCTATGGCTACACCTTC. It codes for CASTGLLPGYGYTF.

The CDR3 DNA sequence: TGTGCCAGCAGCCGCCAAGAGACCCAGTACTTC. Protein product: CASSRQETQYF. This chain connects TRBV6-5 to TRBJ2-5; D not certain. CDR3 length equals 11 residues. V lost 6 bases and J 1 base, leaving 3 bases between the germline ends. The germline CDR1 and CDR2 sequences are MNHEY and SVGAGI.

The chain uses TRBV2 and TRBJ1-1; TRBD1 aligns across 7 bases. CDR1 is SNHLY, CDR2 FYNNEI, per germline. V was pared by 6 bases and J by 5 bases, with 12 bases of the junction left unmatched. The length of the CDR3 is 15 residues. CDR3 loop: CASSRQGGGQTEAFF. The CDR3 region has the DNA TGTGCCAGCAGCAGACAGGGAGGAGGTCAGACTGAAGCTTTCTTT.

A single count supports this clone. The chain recombines TRBV9 with TRBJ2-3; 9 bases line up with TRBD2. This CDR3 has 19 amino acids. The V segment lost 4 bases and the J segment 3 bases; nucleotides outside the gene matches: 18. From germline, CDR1 is SGDLS and CDR2 YYNGEE. CDR3: CASSHPQGRGGPATDTQYF. The CDR3 DNA sequence: TGTGCCAGCAGCCACCCTCAGGGGCGGGGGGGCCCAGCTACAGATACGCAGTATTTT.

This clone has a single count. The V and J genes are TRBV11-3 and TRBJ2-5; weak D call: TRBD1 (6 bases). The V end was cut by 5 bases, the J end by 0 bases, with 13 bases between. Germline assignment: CDR1 SGHNT and CDR2 YENEEA. The CDR3 has 15 amino acids. CDR3 protein: CASSDGTMNQETQYF. DNA of the CDR3: TGTGCCAGCAGCGACGGGACAATGAACCAAGAGACCCAGTACTTC.

The rearrangement joins TRBV9 to TRBJ2-5; TRBD2 aligns across 8 bases. The CDR3 runs 15 residues. Germline CDR1 is SGDLS and CDR2 is YYNGEE. V lost 4 bases and J lost 6; bases outside the gene matches: 11. As DNA, the CDR3 is TGTGCCAGCAGCCCACCGGGGGGGCCCGGGAAGACCCAGTACTTC. It is translated as CASSPPGGPGKTQYF.

The table lists this clone with a few counts. The chain uses TRBV7-2 and TRBJ2-2; the D is unclear. Germline V lookup: CDR1 SGHTA, CDR2 FQGNSA. The V end was cut by 5 bases, the J end by 2 bases, with 15 bases between. The CDR3 totals 16 residues. The CDR3 nucleotides are TGTGCCAGCAGCCCCTGGCGAACAGCTAACACCGGGGAGCTGTTTTTT. It specifies CASSPWRTANTGELFF.

The chain combines TRBV27 with TRBJ2-3, with D uncertain. This CDR3 has 13 amino acids. V was clipped by 6 bases and J by 7 bases, with 14 bases between them. Germline-derived CDR1 and CDR2 are MNHEY and SMNVEV (reference sequence). CDR3 bases: TGTGCCAGCAGCCTCGAACCCGGGTATACGCAGTATTTT. Its translation: CASSLEPGYTQYF.